What follows are 32 T cell receptor beta chains derived from one specimen sequenced in a study of technical replicates of blood from a few donors. The table came from immunoSEQ multiplex PCR; TCRdb's copy has only in-frame clones and leaves some out. The data contain tens of thousands of clones, about 93% of them singletons. Material for sequencing was T cells isolated from PBMCs. The receptors shown here come from a human donor in good health.

The rearrangement uses TRBV11-2 and TRBJ1-1; D remains unclear. CDR1 SGHAT and CDR2 FQNNGV come from the germline V gene. Trimming stripped 5 bases from V and 10 bases from J, with 14 bases between. CDR3 size: 12 residues. CDR3: CASSLNGARAFF. DNA for the CDR3: TGTGCCAGCAGCCTAAACGGTGCGAGAGCTTTCTTT.

The DNA of the CDR3 is TGTGCCAGCAGTTACGGGACTAGCGGTTACACAGATACGCAGTATTTT. Encoded protein: CASSYGTSGYTDTQYF. This sequence joins TRBV6-5 and TRBJ2-3; 11 bases are a match to TRBD2. V lost 2 bases to trimming and J lost 2 bases; unmatched junction nucleotides: 3. The CDR3 sequence is 16 residues long. Germline V gene data show CDR1 as MNHEY and CDR2 as SVGAGI.

This clone has a handful of counts. The chain links TRBV10-3 to TRBJ1-1, with TRBD1 matching 7 bases. CDR1 ENHRY and CDR2 SYGVKD come from the germline V gene. Losses at the gene ends were 6 bases for V and 0 bases for J; bases not matched to a gene: 4. The CDR3 is made up of 14 amino acids. The chain's CDR3 is CAIRATGLNTEAFF. The CDR3 coding sequence is TGTGCCATCAGAGCGACAGGGCTGAACACTGAAGCTTTCTTT.

The CDR3 DNA reads as TGTGCCAGCATACGGGTGAGGACAGATACGCAGTATTTT. Protein: CASIRVRTDTQYF. The chain carries TRBV5-8 and TRBJ2-3; D gene ambiguous. The V end was cut by 6 bases, the J end by 3 bases, with 11 bases between. The V gene's germline CDR1 is SGHTS and CDR2 YDEGEE. CDR3 length equals 13 residues.

V gene TRBV27 combines with J gene TRBJ2-1; TRBD2 agrees at 11 bases. Germline-derived CDR1 and CDR2 are MNHEY and SMNVEV (reference sequence). V shed 0 bases, J shed 2 bases, and the junction held 9 bases outside the gene matches. The CDR3 covers 19 residues. The CDR3 DNA reads TGTGCCAGCAGTTTATCGGCCCGTAGCGGGGGGGCAGCCTACAATGAGCAGTTCTTC. This gives the protein CASSLSARSGGAAYNEQFF.

V gene TRBV14 combines with J gene TRBJ1-4; TRBD1 matches 10 bases. CDR1 is SGHDN, CDR2 FVKESK, per germline. The CDR3 contains 15 residues. Germline trimming cut 2 bases from V and 7 bases from J; bases unmatched to any gene: 4. The CDR3 sequence is CASSQLGTGVEKLFF. The CDR3 DNA sequence: TGTGCCAGCAGCCAATTGGGGACAGGGGTTGAAAAACTGTTTTTT.

This chain connects TRBV6-1 to TRBJ2-2; the match to TRBD1 covers 11 bases. Germline loops: CDR1 MNHNS, CDR2 SASEGT. V shed 6 bases, J shed 3 bases, and the junction held 3 bases outside the gene matches. The CDR3 length is 15 residues. CDR3 protein: CASSRTGGDTGELFF. CDR3 DNA sequence: TGTGCCAGCAGCAGGACAGGGGGCGACACCGGGGAGCTGTTTTTT.

The V and J genes are TRBV5-1 and TRBJ2-1; no clear D gene. V was trimmed by 6 bases and J by 9 bases, leaving 13 bases between them. The germline V gene encodes CDR1 SGHRS and CDR2 YFSETQ. The CDR3 has 12 amino acids. CDR3 coding DNA: TGCGCCAGCACCTCCCCCGGTTCTGAGCAGTTCTTC. Protein product: CASTSPGSEQFF.

V usage is TRBV27 and J usage is TRBJ1-3, with TRBD1 matching 9 bases. The trim removed 8 bases at V and 1 base at J, leaving 12 bases unmatched. Germline CDR1 MNHEY, CDR2 SMNVEV (reference sequence). This CDR3 spans 17 amino acids. The CDR3 is CASSRGGTGFSGNTIYF. For the CDR3, the DNA is TGTGCCAGCTCACGGGGTGGGACAGGGTTTTCTGGAAACACCATATATTTT.

This chain joins TRBV6-5 and TRBJ1-1; TRBD1 matches at 7 bases. V gave up 0 bases and J gave up 4 bases; unmatched junction bases: 8. CDR1 MNHEY and CDR2 SVGAGI come from the germline V gene. This CDR3 has 16 residues. CDR3 nucleotide sequence: TGTGCCAGCAGTTACTCCTTAGGCAGGGGGTTCACTGAAGCTTTCTTT. This encodes CASSYSLGRGFTEAFF.

This chain connects TRBV5-1 to TRBJ2-7; D gene ambiguous. Germline CDR1 SGHRS, CDR2 YFSETQ. The CDR3 loop spans 12 amino acids. Deletions cut 6 bases from V and 1 base from J, with 8 bases between. The CDR3 sequence is CASNAESYEQYF. For the CDR3, the DNA is TGCGCCAGCAATGCAGAATCCTACGAGCAGTACTTC.

In nucleotides, the CDR3 is TGTGCCTGGAGTCGCGGACAGTTCACAGATACGCAGTATTTT. Amino acid sequence: CAWSRGQFTDTQYF. The chain employs TRBV30 and TRBJ2-3; tentatively, D is TRBD1 (6 bases). This CDR3 contains 14 residues. Trimming stripped 2 bases from V and 2 bases from J, with 11 bases between. CDR1 is GTSNPN, CDR2 SVGIG, per germline (reference sequence).

This chain connects TRBV29-1 to TRBJ1-1; D remains unclear. V was pared by 3 bases and J by 3 bases, with 8 bases between. The CDR3 is 12 residues long. CDR1 SQVTM and CDR2 ANQGSEA come from the germline V gene. DNA of the CDR3: TGCAGCGTTGATATCCGGGACACTGAAGCTTTCTTT. This sequence encodes CSVDIRDTEAFF.

This clone was found once. The chain carries TRBV18 and TRBJ2-2, with 7 nucleotides matching TRBD2. CDR1 KGHSH and CDR2 LQKENI come from the germline V gene. The V gene end was trimmed by 6 bases and the J gene end by 7 bases; junction bases not matched to a gene: 14. The CDR3 runs 16 residues. The CDR3: CASSDRASGQSGELFF. DNA for the CDR3: TGTGCCAGCTCTGATCGGGCTAGCGGCCAGAGCGGGGAGCTGTTTTTT.

A single count supports this clone. The chain combines TRBV28 with TRBJ2-3; D gene uncertain. CDR3 length equals 13 residues. V lost 5 bases to trimming and J lost 11 bases, with 17 bases between them. Germline V gene data show CDR1 as MDHEN and CDR2 as SYDVKM. The CDR3 bases are TGTGCCAGCAGTAATACCGACATACCGAAGCAGTATTTT. This sequence encodes CASSNTDIPKQYF.

The chain employs TRBV19 and TRBJ1-2, with 8 bases matching TRBD1. Trimming took 7 bases from V and 5 from J; bases not matched to a gene: 12. The CDR3 has 15 residues. Germline CDR1 reads LNHDA; CDR2 reads SQIVND (reference sequence). For the CDR3, the DNA is TGTGCCAGTACCATTAGCGGAACAGGGGGGTATGGCTACACCTTC. It specifies CASTISGTGGYGYTF.

This sequence joins TRBV18 and TRBJ2-1; 7 bases align to TRBD2. Trimming took 0 bases from V and 1 from J; bases not matched to a gene: 3. The CDR3 is 16 residues long. The V gene's germline CDR1 is KGHSH and CDR2 LQKENI. The CDR3 nucleotides read TGTGCCAGCTCACCACCGCTAGCGGATTCCTACAATGAGCAGTTCTTC. As protein: CASSPPLADSYNEQFF.

V is TRBV29-1 and J is TRBJ2-5; 9 bases line up with TRBD2. Germline V CDR1 and CDR2: SQVTM, ANQGSEA. With 4 bases clipped from V and 5 bases from J, the junction kept 11 bases outside the gene matches. The CDR3 has 15 residues. This chain's CDR3 is CSVGRISGRRETQYF. CDR3 sequence (DNA): TGCAGCGTTGGGCGAATCAGCGGGAGGAGGGAGACCCAGTACTTC.

V is TRBV19 and J is TRBJ1-2; 7 bases are a match to TRBD1. CDR3 length: 13 residues. Per germline, CDR1 LNHDA and CDR2 SQIVND (reference sequence). Unmatched junction bases numbered 4, after V lost 6 bases and J lost 3 bases. The CDR3, as DNA: TGTGCCAGTAGAGGACAGGAGGACTATGGCTACACCTTC. Its translation is CASRGQEDYGYTF.

The chain has TRBV5-6 and TRBJ2-5; TRBD2 agrees at 10 bases. CDR1 SGHDT and CDR2 YYEEEE come from the germline V gene. The CDR3 extends over 19 amino acids. V trimming: 3 bases; J trimming: 0 bases; junction bases outside the gene matches: 14. The DNA of the CDR3 is TGTGCCAGCAGCTCATCTAGCGGGGGTCCATTGTCCTACCAAGAGACCCAGTACTTC. Its protein product is CASSSSSGGPLSYQETQYF.

The rearrangement links TRBV27 to TRBJ2-6, with TRBD1 identical over 7 bases. CDR3 length equals 17 residues. V shed 5 bases and J 3 bases; nucleotides not matched to a gene: 10. Germline lookup yields CDR1 MNHEY and CDR2 SMNVEV (reference sequence). The CDR3: CASSLQGLPLGANVLTF. DNA of the CDR3: TGTGCCAGCAGTCTACAGGGGTTACCTCTTGGGGCCAACGTCCTGACTTTC.

The V gene is TRBV5-8, the J gene TRBJ1-1; 7 bases are shared with TRBD1. Germline assignment: CDR1 SGHTS and CDR2 YDEGEE. The ends lost 0 bases at V and 10 bases at J; junction bases unmatched: 6. The CDR3 extends over 13 amino acids. CDR3 protein: CASSLGRGRIAFF. The CDR3, as DNA: TGTGCCAGCAGCTTGGGTAGGGGGCGAATAGCTTTCTTT.

V gene TRBV27 combines with J gene TRBJ2-5; 11 nucleotides align to TRBD2. Looked up from germline, CDR1 is MNHEY and CDR2 is SMNVEV (reference sequence). The junction had 1 base not matched to a gene; V was cut back by 3 bases and J by 4 bases. The CDR3 covers 14 residues. In nucleotides, the CDR3 is TGTGCCAGCAGTTTGGGGACTAGCGGAGAGACCCAGTACTTC. Protein sequence: CASSLGTSGETQYF.

The chain's CDR3 is CASSLSGQQETQYF. Written as DNA, the CDR3 is TGTGCCAGCAGTTTATCGGGCCAGCAAGAGACCCAGTACTTC. V gene TRBV27 combines with J gene TRBJ2-5; D unclear. The germline V and J ends were trimmed by 0 bases and 2 bases, with 7 bases remaining between them. This CDR3 comprises 14 residues. Germline V CDR1 and CDR2: MNHEY, SMNVEV (reference sequence).

V usage is TRBV7-9 and J usage is TRBJ2-7, with a weak D call TRBD2 (6 bases). CDR3 length: 15 residues. Looked up from germline, CDR1 is SEHNR and CDR2 is FQNEAQ (reference sequence). Trimming shortened V by 8 bases and J by 0 bases, and 17 bases separated the two germline ends. For the CDR3, the DNA is TGTGCCAGCTTCTCCGTAGCGGCCAGCTCCTACGAGCAGTACTTC. As protein: CASFSVAASSYEQYF.

The rearrangement uses TRBV6-1 and TRBJ2-7; D unresolved. V was clipped by 4 bases and J by 3 bases, with 31 bases between them. Germline V gene data show CDR1 as MNHNS and CDR2 as SASEGT. CDR3 length equals 20 residues. CDR3 sequence (DNA): TGTGCCAGCAGTGCCCTCCCCCCGTTACACAGAAACAAAGCTCACTACGAGCAGTACTTC. This codes for CASSALPPLHRNKAHYEQYF.

The rearrangement joins TRBV28 to TRBJ2-1; TRBD1 aligns across 7 bases. With V trimmed by 4 bases and J by 3 bases, 6 bases remained unmatched. This CDR3 has 15 amino acids. The germline CDR1 and CDR2 sequences are MDHEN and SYDVKM. The CDR3 DNA is TGTGCCAGCAGTTCGACAGGGTTCAGCTACAATGAGCAGTTCTTC. Translation: CASSSTGFSYNEQFF.

The rearrangement links TRBV7-9 to TRBJ2-1; 12 nucleotides agree with TRBD2. Trimming cost V 5 bases and J 8 bases; bases outside gene matches: 7. This CDR3 comprises 15 residues. CDR1 SEHNR and CDR2 FQNEAQ come from the germline V gene (reference sequence). In DNA, the CDR3 is TGTGCCAGCAGCCCGACTAGCGGGAGATTTTATGAGCAGTTCTTC. Translating gives CASSPTSGRFYEQFF.

This sequence joins TRBV7-2 and TRBJ2-3, with TRBD1 matching over 7 bases. Losses at the gene ends were 0 bases for V and 4 bases for J; bases not matched to a gene: 4. Per germline, CDR1 SGHTA and CDR2 FQGNSA. There are 15 residues in the CDR3. The CDR3 bases are TGTGCCAGCAGCTTAGCGGCAGGGGGTGCAGATACGCAGTATTTT. Amino acid sequence: CASSLAAGGADTQYF.

The gene calls are TRBV7-2 and TRBJ2-7; D gene ambiguous. The CDR3 covers 13 residues. The germline CDR1 and CDR2 sequences are SGHTA and FQGNSA. Deletions cut 4 bases from V and 1 base from J, with 8 bases between. This CDR3 is CASSSRISYEQYF. CDR3 nucleotide sequence: TGTGCCAGCAGCTCGAGGATTTCCTACGAGCAGTACTTC.

This chain uses TRBV11-2 with TRBJ2-5, with D hard to call. Trimming cost V 2 bases and J 0 bases, with 10 bases left between them. Germline lookup yields CDR1 SGHAT and CDR2 FQNNGV. The CDR3 is 15 amino acids. DNA of the CDR3: TGTGCCAGCAGCTTAATTAGTTGGTACCAAGAGACCCAGTACTTC. This encodes CASSLISWYQETQYF.

The rearrangement links TRBV5-4 to TRBJ1-6, with 10 bases that match TRBD1. The V and J ends lost 3 bases and 7 bases, in that order; junction bases with no gene match: 10. CDR1 is SGHNT, CDR2 YYREEE, per germline (reference sequence). The CDR3 contains 17 residues. This CDR3 is CASSSTGTGEWNSPLHF. Here the CDR3 DNA reads TGTGCCAGCAGCTCGACCGGGACAGGGGAATGGAATTCACCCCTCCACTTT.